Listed below are T cell receptor beta chains from one sample, sequenced in a study of blood T cells in healthy people across ages. Using its own MiXCR run on the 5' RACE reads, TCRdb lists one record per CDR3 protein. The profile shows around 1,100,000 distinct CDR3 sequences, roughly two fifths of them singletons. The sequenced sample was blood. The receptors were sampled from a man younger than 35 in good health. CDR3s include the opening cysteine and the closing phenylalanine or tryptophan. A D gene is named only where the DNA matches it firmly. Rows may omit the clone size; those that give it use once, few, many or a size class.

DNA: TGTGCCAGCAGCGGCCAAACAGGGGGCACTGAGCAGTACTTC; CDR3: CASSGQTGGTEQYF; V: TRBV13; D: TRBD1; length: 14; J: TRBJ2-5; size: NA
DNA: TGTGCCAGCAGCGTAGATACCAGGGTTGAGGTCGATGGCTACACCTTC; CDR3: CASSVDTRVEVDGYTF; V: TRBV9; D: NA; length: 16; J: TRBJ1-2; size: NA
DNA: TGTGCCAGCAGCTTAACAGTCGGTACGCAGTATTTT; CDR3: CASSLTVGTQYF; V: TRBV7-3; D: NA; length: 12; J: TRBJ2-3; size: few
DNA: TGTGCCAGCAGCCCCCCCGCAAGAGAGAATGAGCAGTTCTTC; CDR3: CASSPPARENEQFF; V: TRBV7-3; D: NA; length: 14; J: TRBJ2-1; size: NA
DNA: TGCAGTGCTCCCGCTGACAGTTACGAGCAGTACTTC; CDR3: CSAPADSYEQYF; V: TRBV20-1; D: NA; length: 12; J: TRBJ2-7; size: NA
DNA: TGTGCCAGCAGCTTCGCAGAATACGAGCAGTACTTC; CDR3: CASSFAEYEQYF; V: TRBV7-2; D: NA; length: 12; J: TRBJ2-7; size: few
DNA: TGTGCCAGCAGTGATCGGGGGACTAACTATGGCTACACCTTC; CDR3: CASSDRGTNYGYTF; V: TRBV2; D: NA; length: 14; J: TRBJ1-2; size: few
DNA: TGTGCCAGCAGCCCCCGTCTAGCGGGAGGGGTTGCCAAAAACATTCAGTACTTC; CDR3: CASSPRLAGGVAKNIQYF; V: TRBV7-9; D: TRBD2; length: 18; J: TRBJ2-4; size: NA
DNA: TGTGCCGGCCAACAGGGGGGAACAGATGCGCAGTATTTT; CDR3: CAGQQGGTDAQYF; V: TRBV7-9; D: TRBD1; length: 13; J: TRBJ2-3; size: NA
DNA: TGTGCCAGCAGTTTATCAGGGGTCACCGGGGAGCTGTTTTTT; CDR3: CASSLSGVTGELFF; V: TRBV12-3/TRBV12-4; D: NA; length: 14; J: TRBJ2-2; size: few
DNA: TGCGCCAGCAGCTTGGCTACACACCCGAGGGCAGATACGCAGTATTTT; CDR3: CASSLATHPRADTQYF; V: TRBV5-1; D: NA; length: 16; J: TRBJ2-3; size: NA
DNA: TGTGCCAGCAGTGGGGAGGGGGTCTCCTACAATGAGCAGTTCTTC; CDR3: CASSGEGVSYNEQFF; V: TRBV2; D: NA; length: 15; J: TRBJ2-1; size: NA
DNA: TGTGCCAGCAGTGAATATGGGGGGCCGGGGTACACTGAAGCTTTCTTT; CDR3: CASSEYGGPGYTEAFF; V: TRBV25-1; D: NA; length: 16; J: TRBJ1-1; size: few
DNA: TGCAGTGCTTCGGACAGGGTGAAAACCTACGAGCAGTACTTC; CDR3: CSASDRVKTYEQYF; V: TRBV20-1; D: TRBD1; length: 14; J: TRBJ2-7; size: NA
DNA: TGTGCCAGCAGTTTAGGCAGGGGGCAGGAACTGTTTTTT; CDR3: CASSLGRGQELFF; V: TRBV27; D: TRBD1; length: 13; J: TRBJ1-4; size: few
DNA: TGTGCCAGTAGTATAGTAGTCAGCCAGACAAGCACAGATACGCAGTATTTT; CDR3: CASSIVVSQTSTDTQYF; V: TRBV19; D: NA; length: 17; J: TRBJ2-3; size: NA
DNA: TGTGCCAGCAGTTCCGCTTTTGCGGGACTAGGAAACAATGAGCAGTTCTTC; CDR3: CASSSAFAGLGNNEQFF; V: TRBV28; D: TRBD2; length: 17; J: TRBJ2-1; size: NA
DNA: TGTGCCAGCAGGGGGGACCCGAGGAAGACTGAAGCTTTCTTT; CDR3: CASRGDPRKTEAFF; V: TRBV6-1; D: NA; length: 14; J: TRBJ1-1; size: NA